The clone carrying this T cell receptor (beta chain) was seen a few times. What it binds is unknown. CDR1 and CDR2 (germline): MNHEY, SMNVEV (reference sequence). This CDR3 is 16 amino acids long. This sample was taken from a study of blood T cells in healthy people across ages. At the level of the study: When template switching was applied, about one barcoded beta molecule was captured per two T cells. Study results and limitations: Long-lived donors carried more naive CD4+ cells and greater diversity than aged donors. Leaving the PBMCs unsorted stopped any conclusive comparison of naive versus antigen-experienced cells.

It was roughly 10 milliliters of peripheral blood that were drawn from each donor. A J-beta primer mix and a sample-barcoded 5' primer were used in a second PCR of about 6 to 12 cycles. TCRdb re-called the 5' RACE reads through MiXCR, storing one row per CDR3 protein. This sample has 700,000 or so distinct CDR3 sequences; over 20% occur once, and the top ten carry roughly a fifth. The clonotype was recovered from a man aged 65 to 85 in good health. The sequencing input was blood. The chain carries TRBV27 and TRBJ2-7; possibly TRBD2 for D (5 bases). The J call is in doubt because the DNA end fits TRBJ2-5 better. The DNA of the CDR3 is TGTGCCAGCAGTCGCAGCCGGGATCCGACGTCAGGGACCCAGTACTTC. It specifies CASSRSRDPTSGTQYF.